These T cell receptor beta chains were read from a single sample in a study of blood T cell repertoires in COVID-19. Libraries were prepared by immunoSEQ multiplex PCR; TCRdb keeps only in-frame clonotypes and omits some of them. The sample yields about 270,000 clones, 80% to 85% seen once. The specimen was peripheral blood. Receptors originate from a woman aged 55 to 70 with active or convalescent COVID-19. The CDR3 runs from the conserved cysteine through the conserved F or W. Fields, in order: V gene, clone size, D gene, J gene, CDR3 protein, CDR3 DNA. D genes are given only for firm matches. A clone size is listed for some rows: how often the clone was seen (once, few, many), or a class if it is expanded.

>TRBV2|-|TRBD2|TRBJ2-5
CASSLFGTSVQETQYF
TGTGCCAGCAGCCTCTTCGGGACTAGCGTCCAAGAGACCCAGTACTTC
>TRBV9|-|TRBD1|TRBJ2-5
CASSVGPYGQGGTQYF
TGTGCCAGCAGCGTCGGACCATACGGACAGGGGGGGACCCAGTACTTC
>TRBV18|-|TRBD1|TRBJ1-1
CASSPRDSWAGGTEAFF
TGTGCCAGCTCACCTAGGGACAGCTGGGCGGGCGGCACTGAAGCTTTCTTT
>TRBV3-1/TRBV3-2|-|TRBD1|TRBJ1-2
CASSPGGGNYGYTF
TGTGCCAGCAGCCCAGGGGGCGGCAACTATGGCTACACCTTC
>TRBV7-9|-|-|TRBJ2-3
CASSLESTDTQYF
TGTGCCAGCAGCTTAGAATCGACAGATACGCAGTATTTT
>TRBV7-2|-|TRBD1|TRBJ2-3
CASRAATGSEDTQYF
TGTGCCAGCAGGGCAGCGACAGGGTCGGAAGATACGCAGTATTTT
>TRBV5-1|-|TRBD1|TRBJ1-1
CASSSSTGGEITEAFF
TGCGCCAGCAGCTCGTCAACAGGGGGCGAGATCACTGAAGCTTTCTTT
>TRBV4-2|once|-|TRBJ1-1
CASSQAPGRRTEAFF
TGTGCCAGCAGCCAAGCCCCAGGCCGCCGGACTGAAGCTTTCTTT
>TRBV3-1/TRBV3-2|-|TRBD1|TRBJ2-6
CASSQGQQGAWFSGANVLTF
TGTGCCAGCAGCCAAGGACAACAGGGGGCGTGGTTCTCTGGGGCCAACGTCCTGACTTTC
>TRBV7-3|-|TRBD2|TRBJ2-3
CASSLPPRGSGGPSPSTDTQYF
TGTGCCAGCAGCCTCCCCCCCCGGGGGAGCGGGGGGCCCTCTCCTAGCACAGATACGCAGTATTTT
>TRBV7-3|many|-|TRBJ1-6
CASTGSSYNSPLHF
TGTGCCAGTACAGGGAGCTCCTATAATTCACCCCTCCACTTT
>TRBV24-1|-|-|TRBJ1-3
CASPKEGQFNGNTIYF
TGTGCTTCACCGAAGGAGGGGCAGTTCAATGGAAACACCATATATTTT
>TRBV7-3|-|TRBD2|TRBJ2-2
CASSQQLAGGQDGELFF
TGTGCCAGCAGCCAACAACTAGCGGGGGGCCAGGACGGGGAGCTGTTTTTT
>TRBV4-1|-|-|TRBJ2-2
CASSQTVTGELFF
TGCGCCAGCAGCCAGACTGTCACCGGGGAGCTGTTTTTT
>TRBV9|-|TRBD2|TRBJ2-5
CASSVGRVSGVGGGETQYF
TGTGCCAGCAGCGTAGGGCGGGTAAGCGGCGTCGGCGGGGGAGAGACCCAGTACTTC
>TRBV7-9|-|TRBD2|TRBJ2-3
CASSFGGEQNTQYF
TGTGCCAGCAGCTTTGGGGGGGAACAAAATACGCAGTATTTT
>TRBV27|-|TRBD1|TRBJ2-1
CASSFDRGAGNEQFF
TGTGCCAGCAGTTTTGACAGGGGGGCCGGAAATGAGCAGTTCTTC
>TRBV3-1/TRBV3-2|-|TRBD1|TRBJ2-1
CASSPRDRVFNEQFF
TGTGCCAGCAGCCCCAGGGACAGGGTATTCAATGAGCAGTTCTTC
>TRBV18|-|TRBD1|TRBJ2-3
CASSPASYPGQGGTQYF
TGTGCCAGCTCACCAGCTTCTTATCCGGGACAGGGAGGGACGCAGTATTTT
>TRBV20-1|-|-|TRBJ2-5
CSASGETQYF
TGCAGTGCTAGCGGGGAGACCCAGTACTTC
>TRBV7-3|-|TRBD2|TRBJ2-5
CASRSPRAGERSETQYF
TGTGCCAGCAGGTCCCCACGAGCGGGGGAACGTTCCGAGACCCAGTACTTC
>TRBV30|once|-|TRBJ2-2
CAWRRRGVYTGELFF
TGTGCCTGGAGAAGACGGGGAGTTTACACCGGGGAGCTGTTTTTT
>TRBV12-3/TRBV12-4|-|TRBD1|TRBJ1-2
CASSLGQGGYTF
TGTGCCAGCAGTTTGGGACAGGGAGGCTACACCTTC
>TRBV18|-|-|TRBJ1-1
CASSPNPGGGTEAFF
TGTGCCAGCTCACCAAATCCGGGGGGAGGGACTGAAGCTTTCTTT
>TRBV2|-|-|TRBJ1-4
CASSADQAAGEKLFF
TGTGCCAGCAGCGCTGATCAGGCGGCGGGGGAAAAACTGTTTTTT
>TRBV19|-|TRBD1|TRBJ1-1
CASSARQGDTEAFF
TGTGCCAGTAGTGCAAGACAGGGGGACACTGAAGCTTTCTTT
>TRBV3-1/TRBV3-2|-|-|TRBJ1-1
CASSPFQDRWTEAFF
TGTGCCAGCAGCCCTTTCCAGGATCGATGGACTGAAGCTTTCTTT
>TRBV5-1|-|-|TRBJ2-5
CASSLVVGGALETQYF
TGCGCCAGCAGCTTGGTCGTTGGAGGGGCATTGGAGACCCAGTACTTC
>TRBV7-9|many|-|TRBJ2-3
CASIDRSGDTQYF
TGTGCCAGTATCGACAGGTCCGGCGATACGCAGTATTTT
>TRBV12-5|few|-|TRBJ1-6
CASGLVQGAVWSPLHF
TGTGCTAGTGGTTTGGTGCAGGGTGCAGTTTGGTCACCCCTCCACTTT
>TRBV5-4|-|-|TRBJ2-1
CASSSGPTLLDSNEQFF
TGTGCCAGCAGCTCAGGACCGACCCTTTTAGACAGCAATGAGCAGTTCTTC
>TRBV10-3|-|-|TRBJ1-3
CAIRGGASGNTIYF
TGTGCCATCAGGGGGGGGGCATCTGGAAACACCATATATTTT
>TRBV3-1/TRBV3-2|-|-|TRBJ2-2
CASSQDLTGTGELFF
TGTGCCAGCAGCCAAGATCTTACAGGGACCGGGGAGCTGTTTTTT
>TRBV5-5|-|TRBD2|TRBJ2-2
CASSRGLAGGDTGELFF
TGTGCCAGCAGCCGGGGACTAGCGGGGGGCGACACCGGGGAGCTGTTTTTT
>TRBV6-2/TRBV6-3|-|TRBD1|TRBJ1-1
CASSYPDDRAIEAFF
TGTGCCAGCAGTTACCCGGACGACAGGGCGATTGAAGCTTTCTTT
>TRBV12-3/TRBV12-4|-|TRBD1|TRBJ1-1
CASSPGTGGAAFF
TGTGCCAGCAGTCCCGGGACAGGTGGCGCGGCTTTCTTT